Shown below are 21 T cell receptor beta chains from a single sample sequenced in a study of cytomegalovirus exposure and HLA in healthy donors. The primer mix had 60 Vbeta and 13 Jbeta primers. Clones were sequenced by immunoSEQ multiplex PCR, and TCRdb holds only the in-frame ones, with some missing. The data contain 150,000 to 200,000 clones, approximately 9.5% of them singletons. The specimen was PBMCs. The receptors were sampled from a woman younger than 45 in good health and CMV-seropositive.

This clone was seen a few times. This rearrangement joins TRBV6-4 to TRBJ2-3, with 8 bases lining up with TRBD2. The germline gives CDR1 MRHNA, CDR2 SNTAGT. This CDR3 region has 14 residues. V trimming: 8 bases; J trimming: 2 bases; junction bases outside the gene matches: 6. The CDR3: CASALAGYTDTQYF. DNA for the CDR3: TGTGCCAGCGCCCTAGCGGGTTACACAGATACGCAGTATTTT.

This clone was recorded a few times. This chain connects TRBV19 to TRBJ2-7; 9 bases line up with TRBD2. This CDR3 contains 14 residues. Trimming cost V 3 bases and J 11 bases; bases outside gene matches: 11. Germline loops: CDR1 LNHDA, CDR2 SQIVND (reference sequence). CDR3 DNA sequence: TGTGCCAGTAGTATGACCTTAGCGGGAGTTCGAAAGTACTTC. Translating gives CASSMTLAGVRKYF.

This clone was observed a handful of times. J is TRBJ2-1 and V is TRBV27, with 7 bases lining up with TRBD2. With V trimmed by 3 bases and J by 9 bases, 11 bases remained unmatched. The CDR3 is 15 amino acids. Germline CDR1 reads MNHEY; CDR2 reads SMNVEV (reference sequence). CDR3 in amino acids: CASSLAGDRTAEQFF. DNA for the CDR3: TGTGCCAGCAGTTTGGCGGGGGACCGTACCGCTGAGCAGTTCTTC.

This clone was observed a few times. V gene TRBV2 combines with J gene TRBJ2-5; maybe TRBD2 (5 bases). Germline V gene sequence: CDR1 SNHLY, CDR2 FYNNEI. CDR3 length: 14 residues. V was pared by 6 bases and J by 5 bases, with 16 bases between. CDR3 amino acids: CASREGRAGETQYF. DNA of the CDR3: TGTGCCAGCAGAGAGGGCAGAGCAGGCGAGACCCAGTACTTC.

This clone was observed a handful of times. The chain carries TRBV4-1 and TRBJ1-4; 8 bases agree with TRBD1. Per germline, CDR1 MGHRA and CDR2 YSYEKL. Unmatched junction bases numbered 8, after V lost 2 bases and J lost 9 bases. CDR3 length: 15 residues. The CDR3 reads CASSQNRGLTKKLFF. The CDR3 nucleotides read TGCGCCAGCAGCCAAAACAGGGGGTTGACCAAAAAACTGTTTTTT.

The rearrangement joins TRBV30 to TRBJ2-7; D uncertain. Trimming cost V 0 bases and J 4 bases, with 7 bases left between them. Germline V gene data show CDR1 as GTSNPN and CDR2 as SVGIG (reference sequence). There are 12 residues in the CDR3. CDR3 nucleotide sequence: TGTGCCTGGAGTGTACTCCCATACGAGCAGTACTTC. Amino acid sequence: CAWSVLPYEQYF.

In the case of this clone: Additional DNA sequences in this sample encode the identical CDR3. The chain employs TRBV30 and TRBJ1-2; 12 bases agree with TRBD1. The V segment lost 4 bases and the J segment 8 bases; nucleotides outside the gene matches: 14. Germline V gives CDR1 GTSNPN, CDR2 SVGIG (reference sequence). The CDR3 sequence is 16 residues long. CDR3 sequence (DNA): TGTGCCTGGACCCGGGACAGGGGGCTCCTGATAAGAGGCTACACCTTC. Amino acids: CAWTRDRGLLIRGYTF.

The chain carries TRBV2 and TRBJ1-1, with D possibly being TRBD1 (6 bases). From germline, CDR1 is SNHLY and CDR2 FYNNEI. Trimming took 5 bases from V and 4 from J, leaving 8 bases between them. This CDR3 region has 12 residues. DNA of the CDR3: TGTGCCAGCAGTACAGGGACCACTGAAGCTTTCTTT. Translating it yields CASSTGTTEAFF.

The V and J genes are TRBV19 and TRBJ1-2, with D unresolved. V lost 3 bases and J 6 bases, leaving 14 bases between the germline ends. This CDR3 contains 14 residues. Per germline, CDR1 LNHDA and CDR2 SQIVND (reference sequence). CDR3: CASSILAEPHGYTF. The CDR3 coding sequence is TGTGCCAGTAGTATCCTGGCCGAACCACATGGCTACACCTTC. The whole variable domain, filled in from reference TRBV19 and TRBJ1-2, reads DGGITQSPKYLFRKEGQNVTLSCEQNLNHDAMYWYRQDPGQGLRLIYYSQIVNDFQKGDIAEGYSVSREKKESFPLTVTSAQKNPTAFYLCASSILAEPHGYTFGSGTRLTVV.

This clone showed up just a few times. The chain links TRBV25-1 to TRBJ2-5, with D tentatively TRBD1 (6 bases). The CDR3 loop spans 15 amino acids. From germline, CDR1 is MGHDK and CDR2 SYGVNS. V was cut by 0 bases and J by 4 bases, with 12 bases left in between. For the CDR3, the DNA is TGTGCCAGCAGTGAATATATGGCAGGGGTAGAGACCCAGTACTTC. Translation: CASSEYMAGVETQYF.

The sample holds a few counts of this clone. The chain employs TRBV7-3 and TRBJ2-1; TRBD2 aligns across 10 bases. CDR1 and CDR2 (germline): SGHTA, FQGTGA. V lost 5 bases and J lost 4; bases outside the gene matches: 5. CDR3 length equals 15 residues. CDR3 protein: CASSAGLAAYNEQFF. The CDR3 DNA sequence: TGTGCCAGCAGCGCTGGACTAGCGGCATACAATGAGCAGTTCTTC. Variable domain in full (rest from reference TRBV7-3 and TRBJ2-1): GAGVSQTPSNKVTEKGKYVELRCDPISGHTALYWYRQSLGQGPEFLIYFQGTGAADDSGLPNDRFFAVRPEGSVSTLKIQRTERGDSAVYLCASSAGLAAYNEQFFGPGTRLTVL.

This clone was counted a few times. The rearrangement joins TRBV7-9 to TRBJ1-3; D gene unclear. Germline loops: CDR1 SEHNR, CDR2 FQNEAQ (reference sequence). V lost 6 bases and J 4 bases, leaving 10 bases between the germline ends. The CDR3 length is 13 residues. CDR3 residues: CASRLLTGNTIYF. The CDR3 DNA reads TGTGCCAGCAGACTCCTGACAGGAAACACCATATATTTT.

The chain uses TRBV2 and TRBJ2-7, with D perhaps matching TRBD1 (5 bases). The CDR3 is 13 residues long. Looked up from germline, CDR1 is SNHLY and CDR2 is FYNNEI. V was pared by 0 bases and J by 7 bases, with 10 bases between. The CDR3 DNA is TGTGCCAGCAGTGAAGCGCGACAGACAGAGCAGTACTTC. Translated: CASSEARQTEQYF.

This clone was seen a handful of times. CDR3 amino acids: CASHTVAGAIYEQYF. The DNA for the CDR3 is TGTGCCAGCCATACGGTAGCGGGAGCTATATACGAGCAGTACTTC. This chain joins TRBV6-1 and TRBJ2-7, with 9 bases aligning to TRBD2. The V gene's germline CDR1 is MNHNS and CDR2 SASEGT. The CDR3 runs 15 residues. J was trimmed by 4 bases and V by 8 bases; bases with no gene match: 12.

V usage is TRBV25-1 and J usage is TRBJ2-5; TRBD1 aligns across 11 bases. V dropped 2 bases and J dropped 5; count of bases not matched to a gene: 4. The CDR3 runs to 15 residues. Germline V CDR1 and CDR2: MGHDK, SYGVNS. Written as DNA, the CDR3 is TGTGCCAGCAGTGAACTGGACAGGGGGCGGGAGACCCAGTACTTC. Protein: CASSELDRGRETQYF.

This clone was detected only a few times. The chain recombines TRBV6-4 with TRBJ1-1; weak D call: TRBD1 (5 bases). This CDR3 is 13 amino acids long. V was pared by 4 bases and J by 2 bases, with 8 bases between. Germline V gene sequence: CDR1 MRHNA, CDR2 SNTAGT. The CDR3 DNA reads TGTGCCAGCAGTGTTGACAGAAACACTGAAGCTTTCTTT. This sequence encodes CASSVDRNTEAFF.

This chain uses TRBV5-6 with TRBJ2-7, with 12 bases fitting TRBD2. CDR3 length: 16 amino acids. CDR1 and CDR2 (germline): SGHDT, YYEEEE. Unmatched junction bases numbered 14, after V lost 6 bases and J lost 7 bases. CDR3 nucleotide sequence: TGTGCCAGCACGGACAGGGGGACTAGCGGGTCGGGGGAGCAGTACTTC. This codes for CASTDRGTSGSGEQYF.

This CDR3 is CASTLGSGGRNTGELFF. CDR3 in DNA: TGTGCCAGTACCCTTGGCTCCGGAGGGAGGAACACCGGGGAGCTGTTTTTT. The rearrangement links TRBV19 to TRBJ2-2; a possible D gene is TRBD2 (6 bases). The CDR3 totals 17 residues. V was trimmed by 7 bases and J by 1 base, leaving 19 bases between them. Looked up from germline, CDR1 is LNHDA and CDR2 is SQIVND (reference sequence).

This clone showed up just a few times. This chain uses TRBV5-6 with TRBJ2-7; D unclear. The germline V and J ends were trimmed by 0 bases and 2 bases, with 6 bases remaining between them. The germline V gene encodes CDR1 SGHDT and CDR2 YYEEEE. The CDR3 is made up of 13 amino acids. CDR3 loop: CASSLGHAYEQYF. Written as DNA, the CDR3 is TGTGCCAGCAGCTTGGGTCATGCCTACGAGCAGTACTTC.

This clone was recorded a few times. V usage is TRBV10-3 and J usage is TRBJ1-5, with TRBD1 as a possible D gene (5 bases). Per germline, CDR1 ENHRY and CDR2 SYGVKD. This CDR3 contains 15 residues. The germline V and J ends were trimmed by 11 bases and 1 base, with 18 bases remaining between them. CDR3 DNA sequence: TGTGCCTCCCGGAAGGGGCAGGGAAGCAATCAGCCCCAGCATTTT. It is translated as CASRKGQGSNQPQHF.

The CDR3, as DNA: TGTGCCAGCTCACCAATGGTAGCGGGAGTCGAGCAGTACTTC. Translating it yields CASSPMVAGVEQYF. The chain has TRBV18 and TRBJ2-7; TRBD2 agrees at 9 bases. Germline V CDR1 and CDR2: KGHSH, LQKENI. The CDR3 consists of 14 residues. Trimming at V came to 2 bases and at J to 6 bases, leaving 5 bases not matched to a gene. Full variable domain (outside the CDR3, taken from reference TRBV18 and TRBJ2-7): NAGVMQNPRHLVRRRGQEARLRCSPMKGHSHVYWYRQLPEEGLKFMVYLQKENIIDESGMPKERFSAEFPKEGPSILRIQQVVRGDSAAYFCASSPMVAGVEQYFGPGTRLTVT.